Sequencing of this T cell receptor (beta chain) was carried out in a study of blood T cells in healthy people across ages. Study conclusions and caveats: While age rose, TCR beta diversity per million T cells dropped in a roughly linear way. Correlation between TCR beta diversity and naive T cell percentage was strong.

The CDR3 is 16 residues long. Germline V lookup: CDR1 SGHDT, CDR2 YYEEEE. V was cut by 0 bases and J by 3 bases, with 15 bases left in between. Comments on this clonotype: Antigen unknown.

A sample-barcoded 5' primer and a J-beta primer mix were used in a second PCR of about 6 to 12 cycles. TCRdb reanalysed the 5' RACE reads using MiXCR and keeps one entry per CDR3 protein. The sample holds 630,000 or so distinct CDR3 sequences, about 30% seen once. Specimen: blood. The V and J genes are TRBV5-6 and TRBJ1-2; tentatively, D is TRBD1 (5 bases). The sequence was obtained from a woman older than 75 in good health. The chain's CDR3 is CASSLESRGRYYGYTF. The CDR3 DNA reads TGTGCCAGCAGCTTGGAGTCTCGGGGCAGATACTATGGCTACACCTTC.